This TCR beta chain originates from a study of identical twins. A note on this clonotype: As yet, its antigen is unknown.

V shed 2 bases and J shed 2 bases, with 16 bases lying between them. The CDR3 loop spans 17 amino acids. Germline lookup yields CDR1 SGHTA and CDR2 FQGNSA. A universal primer site was incorporated via template switching, and the cDNA contained unique molecular identifiers. TCRdb re-called the 5' RACE reads with MiXCR, one entry per CDR3 protein. The sample includes 400,000 to 500,000 distinct CDR3 sequences, about 18% of them seen just once. Overall study results and limits: Models, which agreed with sharing between unrelated individuals, nonetheless underestimated the out-of-frame TCR alpha sharing seen in monozygotic twins. Sharing of beta out-of-frame sequences by twins showed a weaker excess. Beta clonotypes that were abundant in cord blood contained fewer insertions, a pattern absent from memory repertoires.

The rearrangement joins TRBV7-2 to TRBJ2-1; D possibly corresponds to TRBD2 (5 bases). The sample comprised naive T cells sorted from blood. The TCR was taken from a man aged 45 to 65 in good health. The CDR3 is CASSLPPWRTAYNEQFF. In DNA, the CDR3 is TGTGCCAGCAGCTTACCGCCTTGGAGGACGGCCTACAATGAGCAGTTCTTC.